The present T cell receptor (beta chain) was sequenced within a study of blood T cell repertoires in COVID-19. Background on the study: Sites across the United States, Italy and Spain contributed samples from acute and convalescent COVID-19. T cells, B-cell-depleted T cells, or PBMCs supplied cDNA or gDNA.

The CDR3 extends over 18 amino acids. This clone was detected only once. Produced via immunoSEQ multiplex PCR; TCRdb's table is partial and in-frame only. Among around 200,000 clones listed, 80% to 90% were seen once. This TCR came from an elderly woman with active or convalescent COVID-19. Sequences were obtained from peripheral blood. This chain uses TRBV21-1 with TRBJ1-6; TRBD1 is taken as the D call from the table, unchecked against the DNA. TRBV21-1 is assigned pseudogene status. CDR3 in amino acids: CASSKDPRATGPWSPLHF. The DNA for the CDR3 is TGTGCCAGCAGCAAAGACCCACGGGCAACAGGGCCTTGGTCACCCCTCCACTTT.